This T cell receptor beta chain was recorded in a study of control samples from healthy donors and cancer patients. The V gene's germline CDR1 is LNHDA and CDR2 SQIVND (reference sequence). The CDR3 is 18 residues long. V shed 5 bases and J shed 4 bases, with 24 bases lying between them. Profiled with immunoSEQ multiplex PCR; TCRdb holds only in-frame clones, not every one. The sample shows about 130,000 clones, more than 80% of them seen only once. This clonotype was sampled from a man younger than 35 in good health. This chain connects TRBV19 to TRBJ1-5, with unresolved D. Source material: blood. The CDR3 coding sequence is TGTGCCAGTAGTCGAGACGGGTTTGGGAGTAATCGAAATCAGCCCCAGCATTTT. It translates to CASSRDGFGSNRNQPQHF.